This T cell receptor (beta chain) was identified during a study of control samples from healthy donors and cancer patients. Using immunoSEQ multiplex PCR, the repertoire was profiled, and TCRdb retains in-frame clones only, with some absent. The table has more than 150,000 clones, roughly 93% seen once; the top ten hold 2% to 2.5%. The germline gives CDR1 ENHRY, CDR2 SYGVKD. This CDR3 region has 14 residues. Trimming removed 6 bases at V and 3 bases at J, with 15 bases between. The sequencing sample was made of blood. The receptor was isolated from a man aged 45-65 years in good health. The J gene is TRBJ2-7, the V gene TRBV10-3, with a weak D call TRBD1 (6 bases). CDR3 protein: CAISLRTDIYEQYF. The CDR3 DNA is TGTGCCATCAGCCTCCGGACAGATATCTACGAGCAGTACTTC.